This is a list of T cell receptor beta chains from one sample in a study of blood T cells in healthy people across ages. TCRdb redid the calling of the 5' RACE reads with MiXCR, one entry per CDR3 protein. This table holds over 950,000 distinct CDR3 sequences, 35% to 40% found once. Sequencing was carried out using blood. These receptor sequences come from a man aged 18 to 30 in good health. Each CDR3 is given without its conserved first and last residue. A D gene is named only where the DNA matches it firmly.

CDR3aa: ASSYSGAGQPSYEQY; j_gene: TRBJ2-7; v_gene: TRBV6-5; d_gene: NA
CDR3aa: ASDTTSGGVGELF; j_gene: TRBJ2-2; v_gene: TRBV12-5; d_gene: TRBD2
CDR3aa: SAVLAVKGNEQF; j_gene: TRBJ2-1; v_gene: TRBV20-1; d_gene: TRBD2
CDR3aa: ASSLDGFAEAF; j_gene: TRBJ1-1; v_gene: TRBV7-2; d_gene: NA
CDR3aa: ASTHSDRIYGYT; j_gene: TRBJ1-2; v_gene: TRBV7-2; d_gene: TRBD1
CDR3aa: ASRSGQGFSQPQH; j_gene: TRBJ1-5; v_gene: TRBV28; d_gene: TRBD1
CDR3aa: SARDLGRENSPLH; j_gene: TRBJ1-6; v_gene: TRBV20-1; d_gene: NA
CDR3aa: ASSLEGGRLHYGYT; j_gene: TRBJ1-2; v_gene: TRBV5-1; d_gene: NA
CDR3aa: ASRQMLNYGYT; j_gene: TRBJ1-2; v_gene: TRBV28; d_gene: NA
CDR3aa: ASSQTSGGSDEQF; j_gene: TRBJ2-1; v_gene: TRBV12-3/TRBV12-4; d_gene: TRBD2
CDR3aa: ASSQGRGFNQPRH; j_gene: TRBJ1-5; v_gene: TRBV13; d_gene: NA
CDR3aa: AITGGGLNEQF; j_gene: TRBJ2-1; v_gene: TRBV10-3; d_gene: TRBD2
CDR3aa: ASPEMEQGPKGENYNEQF; j_gene: TRBJ2-1; v_gene: TRBV6-4; d_gene: NA
CDR3aa: ATLGVGVTGELF; j_gene: TRBJ2-2; v_gene: TRBV10-3; d_gene: NA
CDR3aa: ASSLSGLQNIQY; j_gene: TRBJ2-4; v_gene: TRBV7-8; d_gene: NA
CDR3aa: AISVSRDRSYNEQY; j_gene: NA; v_gene: TRBV10-3; d_gene: TRBD1
CDR3aa: ASSLTGNRRTEAF; j_gene: TRBJ1-1; v_gene: TRBV7-2; d_gene: TRBD1
CDR3aa: AGSLEGGSIGSPLH; j_gene: TRBJ1-6; v_gene: TRBV7-2; d_gene: NA
CDR3aa: ASSFRGRRSGNTIY; j_gene: TRBJ1-3; v_gene: TRBV7-9; d_gene: NA
CDR3aa: ASSPFKGVESEAF; j_gene: TRBJ1-1; v_gene: TRBV5-1; d_gene: NA
CDR3aa: ASSLTAPSGANVLT; j_gene: TRBJ2-6; v_gene: TRBV4-2; d_gene: NA
CDR3aa: ASSQESGGRGGYT; j_gene: TRBJ1-2; v_gene: TRBV3-1; d_gene: TRBD1
CDR3aa: SGVLVGTDTQY; j_gene: TRBJ2-3; v_gene: TRBV20-1; d_gene: NA
CDR3aa: SVDVASNTQY; j_gene: TRBJ2-3; v_gene: TRBV29-1; d_gene: NA
CDR3aa: ASSSLGYGYT; j_gene: TRBJ1-2; v_gene: TRBV7-9; d_gene: NA
CDR3aa: ASSVESRNTEAF; j_gene: TRBJ1-1; v_gene: TRBV5-1; d_gene: NA
CDR3aa: ASSLKSGHEQF; j_gene: TRBJ2-1; v_gene: TRBV18; d_gene: NA
CDR3aa: ASSHTGNSNSPLH; j_gene: TRBJ1-6; v_gene: TRBV27; d_gene: NA